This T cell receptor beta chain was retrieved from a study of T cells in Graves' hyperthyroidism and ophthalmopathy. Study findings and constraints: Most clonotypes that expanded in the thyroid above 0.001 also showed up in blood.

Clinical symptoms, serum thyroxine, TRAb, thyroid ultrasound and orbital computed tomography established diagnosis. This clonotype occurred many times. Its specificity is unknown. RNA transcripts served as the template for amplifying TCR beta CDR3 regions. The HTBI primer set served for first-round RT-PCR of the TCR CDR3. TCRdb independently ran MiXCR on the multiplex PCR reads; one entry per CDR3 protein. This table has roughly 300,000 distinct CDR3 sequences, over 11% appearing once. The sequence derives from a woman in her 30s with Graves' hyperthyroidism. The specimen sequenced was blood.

The CDR3 loop reads CASRPTGAGDYTF. CDR3 nucleotide sequence: TGTGCCAGTAGGCCGACAGGGGCTGGTGACTACACCTTC. The chain is built from TRBV19 and TRBJ1-2, with 8 nucleotides matching TRBD1. Losses at the gene ends were 6 bases for V and 10 bases for J; bases not matched to a gene: 10. CDR3 size: 13 residues. Per germline, CDR1 LNHDA and CDR2 SQIVND (reference sequence).